These T cell receptor beta chains were read from a single sample in a study of human T cells and chemical hapten exposure. TCRdb reprocessed the RACE reads via MiXCR and lists one record per CDR3 protein. The sample has 60,000 or so distinct CDR3 sequences; roughly a tenth are singletons. This sample comprised whole blood, obtained in connection with sensitization to the hapten diphenylcyclopropenone (DPC). The receptors were gathered from a man between 35 and 55 years old with alopecia areata. Some clones in this sample may be carry-over from other donors' samples. The CDR3 runs from the conserved cysteine through the conserved F or W. A D gene is named only where the DNA matches it firmly. Not every row has a clone size; where given, it reads once, few, many or a size class.

DNA | CDR3 | J | length | size | V | D
TGTGCCAGTAGTATAAGGACAGGGAACAATGAGCAGTTCTTC | CASSIRTGNNEQFF | TRBJ2-1 | 14 | . | TRBV19 | TRBD1
TGTGCCAGCAGTCCCACTAAGGGACAGGGGCCCGGGGAGCTGTTTTTT | CASSPTKGQGPGELFF | TRBJ2-2 | 16 | . | TRBV6-5 | TRBD1
TGTGCCAGCAGCCTTGGGACAGGCACTGAAGCTTTCTTT | CASSLGTGTEAFF | TRBJ1-1 | 13 | many | TRBV11-2 | TRBD1
TGCGCCAGCAGCTCCGGGACAGGGTATGAAAAACTGTTTTTT | CASSSGTGYEKLFF | TRBJ1-4 | 14 | . | TRBV5-1 | TRBD1
TGCGCCAGCAGTCATCGAGGGCTGAAGACCCAGTACTTC | CASSHRGLKTQYF | TRBJ2-5 | 13 | few | TRBV23-1 | .
TGTGCCAGCAGCCAAGAATTCCGAGGAGGGGACGAGCAGTACTTC | CASSQEFRGGDEQYF | TRBJ2-7 | 15 | few | TRBV3-1 | .
TGTGCCACCCACGGACAGGCGCTCTCTGGGGCCAACGTCCTGACTTTC | CATHGQALSGANVLTF | TRBJ2-6 | 16 | . | TRBV15 | TRBD1
TGTGCCAGCAGCTCACGGGCGGACTCCTACGAGCAGTACTTC | CASSSRADSYEQYF | TRBJ2-7 | 14 | many | TRBV9 | .
TGTGCCAGCAGACCCAGGGGCCCGGGTGCCACCGGGGAGCTGTTTTTT | CASRPRGPGATGELFF | TRBJ2-2 | 16 | few | TRBV12-3/TRBV12-4 | .
TGTGCCAGCAGAGAGACAGGGGCCAACACTGAAGCTTTCTTT | CASRETGANTEAFF | TRBJ1-1 | 14 | many | TRBV2 | TRBD1
TGTGCCACCAGGATGGGATATACGCAGTATTTT | CATRMGYTQYF | TRBJ2-3 | 11 | few | TRBV15 | .
TGTGCCAGCAGCATCCTACTATCCGGGAGCGGAAACGAGCAGTACTTC | CASSILLSGSGNEQYF | TRBJ2-7 | 16 | . | TRBV2 | .
TGTGCCAGCAGCCCCACAGGGGGGACCTACGAGCAGTACTTC | CASSPTGGTYEQYF | TRBJ2-7 | 14 | . | TRBV9 | TRBD1
TGCAGTGCTAGCCTACCCGGACAGGGCTTTAATGAAAAACTGTTTTTT | CSASLPGQGFNEKLFF | TRBJ1-4 | 16 | many | TRBV20-1 | TRBD1
TGCAGTGCCCAGGGACTAGCGGGATTCCAAGAGACCCAGTACTTC | CSAQGLAGFQETQYF | TRBJ2-5 | 15 | few | TRBV20-1 | TRBD2
TGTGCCAGCAGCTTAGCCCACGATTGGACTAGCGTCTCCTACGAGCAGTACTTC | CASSLAHDWTSVSYEQYF | TRBJ2-7 | 18 | many | TRBV7-8 | TRBD2
TGCGCCAGCAGCCAAGAACGGGGGGAAACCTACGAGCAGTACTTC | CASSQERGETYEQYF | TRBJ2-7 | 15 | medium-sized | TRBV4-3 | TRBD2
TGCAGCGTTGAAGATCCAATTGATATGGCCCAGCAGTTCTTC | CSVEDPIDMAQQFF | TRBJ2-1 | 14 | few | TRBV29-1 | .
TGTGCCAGCAGCTTGGGACAGGGGGCGCCTGGCTACACCTTC | CASSLGQGAPGYTF | TRBJ1-2 | 14 | . | TRBV7-9 | TRBD1
TGTGCCAGCAGGGTAGCAGACCCGGCCTACGAGCAGTACTTC | CASRVADPAYEQYF | TRBJ2-7 | 14 | . | TRBV28 | .
TGTGCCAGCAGCCGGAAATCCCTCTACGAGCAGTACTTC | CASSRKSLYEQYF | TRBJ2-7 | 13 | few | TRBV7-2 | .
TGTGCCAGCAGTTTATTGGCGGGAGTGAACGAGCAGTACTTC | CASSLLAGVNEQYF | TRBJ2-7 | 14 | . | TRBV28 | TRBD2
TGTGCCAGCAGTTCCCCTAGTGGTAACAGGAACACTGAAGCTTTCTTT | CASSSPSGNRNTEAFF | TRBJ1-1 | 16 | many | TRBV12-3/TRBV12-4 | .
TGTGCCAGCTCGACAGGTCCCTTTCTCTACACCTTC | CASSTGPFLYTF | TRBJ1-2 | 12 | few | TRBV7-8 | .
TGTGCCAGCAACGGACAGGACCTACTTGGTAGCTACAATGAGCAGTTCTTC | CASNGQDLLGSYNEQFF | TRBJ2-1 | 17 | many | TRBV6-2/TRBV6-3 | TRBD1
TGTGCCAGCAGTCGAGCGACGGGACCCCCATCCTCCTACAATGAGCAGTTCTTC | CASSRATGPPSSYNEQFF | TRBJ2-1 | 18 | . | TRBV12-3/TRBV12-4 | .
TGTGCCAGCAGCTTATTGGGCGGGAGGCCAACAGATACGCAGTATTTT | CASSLLGGRPTDTQYF | TRBJ2-3 | 16 | many | TRBV7-8 | TRBD2
TGTGCCAGCAGTTACGTGTCTCGTAGGCAGTTCTTC | CASSYVSRRQFF | TRBJ2-1 | 12 | few | TRBV6-2/TRBV6-3 | .
TGTGCCAGCAGCCAAGACGAGGGACTAGATACGCAGTATTTT | CASSQDEGLDTQYF | TRBJ2-3 | 14 | many | TRBV3-1 | .
TGTGCCAGCAGAACGTTTAATTCACCCCTCCACTTT | CASRTFNSPLHF | TRBJ1-6 | 12 | . | TRBV6-2/TRBV6-3 | .
TGCAGTGCTAGCGATCTAGCGGGAGGCAACTACGAGCAGTACTTC | CSASDLAGGNYEQYF | TRBJ2-7 | 15 | many | TRBV20-1 | TRBD2
TGTGCCAGCAGTTTGTCCGGGACTACAACCGGGGAGCTGTTTTTT | CASSLSGTTTGELFF | TRBJ2-2 | 15 | . | TRBV28 | TRBD2
TGCAGTGCTCCACCCGTCCACAGGGCAGATACGCAGTATTTT | CSAPPVHRADTQYF | TRBJ2-3 | 14 | many | TRBV20-1 | .
TGTGCCAGCAGCGGGGAAGAGGGCGAGCAGTACTTC | CASSGEEGEQYF | TRBJ2-7 | 12 | many | TRBV7-2 | .
TGTGCCAGCAGTTTTTCGCAGTTTGAAGGCTACACCTTC | CASSFSQFEGYTF | TRBJ1-2 | 13 | many | TRBV28 | .
TGCACCAGCAGCAAGCTAGGAGCGGCCGGGCACGAGCAGTACTTC | CTSSKLGAAGHEQYF | TRBJ2-7 | 15 | . | TRBV1 | .
TGTGCCAGCAGCCCAGGGGGCTGGAGGTCTGAAGCTTTCTTT | CASSPGGWRSEAFF | TRBJ1-1 | 14 | many | TRBV11-2 | TRBD1
TGTGCCAGCTCACCACCAGGGGGACTAGCGGCATCGAGGGGGGATACGCAGTATTTT | CASSPPGGLAASRGDTQYF | TRBJ2-3 | 19 | once | TRBV18 | TRBD2
TGCAGTGCTAGAGGGACTAGCGGGACGTACAATGAGCAGTTCTTC | CSARGTSGTYNEQFF | TRBJ2-1 | 15 | many | TRBV20-1 | TRBD2
TGTGCCAGCGCTAGCGGGCCTAGCACAGATACGCAGTATTTT | CASASGPSTDTQYF | TRBJ2-3 | 14 | few | TRBV9 | TRBD2
TGTGCCAGCAGCTTAGGATCGGGGGCCGGTCAGCCCCAGCATTTT | CASSLGSGAGQPQHF | TRBJ1-5 | 15 | many | TRBV7-8 | .
TGTGCCAGTAGTCGACAGCTCACAGATACGCAGTATTTT | CASSRQLTDTQYF | TRBJ2-3 | 13 | . | TRBV19 | .
TGTGCCAGCAGCCAACGACAGAGGGAGCGGGAGACCCAGTACTTC | CASSQRQRERETQYF | TRBJ2-5 | 15 | . | TRBV13 | .
TGTGCCAGCAGCTTAGCTAGCGGGAGTGATGAGCAGTACTTC | CASSLASGSDEQYF | TRBJ2-7 | 14 | . | TRBV11-1 | TRBD2
TGTGCCAGCAGTGGACAAACGGACAGGGATTTGGGGGTTAGCCAAGAGACCCAGTACTTC | CASSGQTDRDLGVSQETQYF | TRBJ2-5 | 20 | . | TRBV28 | TRBD1
TGTGCCAGCAGTGGCCCCCCCACCAGCGGGAGCGACACCGGGGAGCTGTTTTTT | CASSGPPTSGSDTGELFF | TRBJ2-2 | 18 | . | TRBV6-1 | TRBD2